What follows are 18 T cell receptor beta chains derived from one specimen sequenced in a study of cytomegalovirus exposure and HLA in healthy donors. TCRdb's table, derived via immunoSEQ multiplex PCR, lists solely in-frame clones and lacks some. The data hold hundreds of thousands of clones, with roughly 88% observed a single time. Sequenced sample: PBMCs. Source of these receptors: a woman aged 25-40 years in good health and CMV-seropositive.

The chain recombines TRBV28 with TRBJ1-2, with D maybe TRBD1 (5 bases). The CDR3 contains 16 residues. Germline lookup yields CDR1 MDHEN and CDR2 SYDVKM. The V and J ends lost 4 bases and 2 bases respectively, with 17 bases between them. Written as DNA, the CDR3 is TGTGCCAGCAGTTCACCCACCCCACAGGAGAACTATGGCTACACCTTC. Translation gives CASSSPTPQENYGYTF.

The chain recombines TRBV5-1 with TRBJ1-1; D is ambiguous. Germline V gene sequence: CDR1 SGHRS, CDR2 YFSETQ. The CDR3 has 14 amino acids. The V end was cut by 4 bases, the J end by 3 bases, with 13 bases between. The DNA of the CDR3 is TGCGCCAGCAGCCTGGGGAGACCCGACACTGAAGCTTTCTTT. Residues: CASSLGRPDTEAFF.

Remarks on this clone: Other DNA variants within this sample encode the same CDR3. The J gene is TRBJ2-7, the V gene TRBV2; 7 bases match TRBD1. V shed 8 bases, J shed 0 bases, and the junction held 7 bases outside the gene matches. Germline V CDR1 and CDR2: SNHLY, FYNNEI. The CDR3 has 14 amino acids. The CDR3 nucleotides read TGTGCCAGCCAGAGACAGGGAAGCTCCTACGAGCAGTACTTC. It is translated as CASQRQGSSYEQYF.

The chain couples TRBV28 to TRBJ2-1; D is possibly TRBD1 (6 bases). The CDR3 totals 14 residues. CDR1 is MDHEN, CDR2 SYDVKM, per germline. V lost 7 bases, J lost 0 bases, and 10 bases lay in between. The DNA for the CDR3 is TGTGCCAGCAAAAACAGGGACTCCTACAATGAGCAGTTCTTC. This gives the protein CASKNRDSYNEQFF. Combining the CDR3 with reference TRBV28 and TRBJ2-1 gives the whole variable domain DVKVTQSSRYLVKRTGEKVFLECVQDMDHENMFWYRQDPGLGLRLIYFSYDVKMKEKGDIPEGYSVSREKKERFSLILESASTNQTSMYLCASKNRDSYNEQFFGPGTRLTVL.

The sample holds one count of this clone. The chain is built from TRBV27 and TRBJ2-2, with a weak D call TRBD1 (6 bases). V was shortened by 4 bases and J by 7 bases, with 13 bases between the two germline ends. Looked up from germline, CDR1 is MNHEY and CDR2 is SMNVEV (reference sequence). The CDR3 has 14 amino acids. The CDR3 DNA follows: TGTGCCAGCAGTTATCTACAGGGCATCGGGGAGCTGTTTTTT. The encoded protein is CASSYLQGIGELFF.

The rearrangement joins TRBV7-9 to TRBJ1-2; TRBD1 might be the D (5 bases). CDR1 is SEHNR, CDR2 FQNEAQ, per germline (reference sequence). V lost 2 bases, J lost 8 bases, and 18 bases lay in between. The CDR3 has 15 residues. The CDR3 sequence: CASSLLAGTSGGYTF. The CDR3 nucleotides are TGTGCCAGCAGCTTATTGGCAGGGACCTCTGGGGGCTACACCTTC.

The CDR3 nucleotides are TGTGCCAGCAGCGGCGGCGGGGACCGCGAGCAGTACTTC. Its protein is CASSGGGDREQYF. The V call is TRBV9, the J call TRBJ2-7, with TRBD2 as a possible D gene (6 bases). Trimming pared 3 bases from V and 6 bases from J, leaving 13 bases between. From germline, CDR1 is SGDLS and CDR2 YYNGEE. The CDR3 totals 13 residues.

This clone occurred a few times. The V call is TRBV5-1, the J call TRBJ2-6; weak D call: TRBD1 (6 bases). The CDR3 is 15 residues long. V was clipped by 2 bases and J by 7 bases, with 13 bases between them. Germline CDR1 and CDR2: SGHRS and YFSETQ. CDR3 in amino acids: CASSFGQSSANVLTF. The DNA for the CDR3 is TGCGCCAGCAGCTTCGGACAGTCGTCAGCCAACGTCCTGACTTTC.

The chain links TRBV5-1 to TRBJ1-5; TRBD1 is a possible D gene (5 bases). This CDR3 region has 15 residues. Germline lookup yields CDR1 SGHRS and CDR2 YFSETQ. Trimming removed 1 base from V and 3 bases from J, with 11 bases in between. The CDR3 bases are TGCGCCAGCAGCTTGAAGACAGTGAACAATCAGCCCCAGCATTTT. Residues: CASSLKTVNNQPQHF.

This chain links TRBV6-1 with TRBJ1-2; no firm D call. Germline loops: CDR1 MNHNS, CDR2 SASEGT. With 1 base removed from V and 7 bases from J, the gap between germline ends came to 10 bases. The CDR3 has 13 residues. In DNA, the CDR3 is TGTGCCAGCAGTGAAGACGAGGCAGCTGGCTACACCTTC. It encodes CASSEDEAAGYTF.

The V gene is TRBV18, the J gene TRBJ2-7; 7 bases line up with TRBD1. The CDR3 covers 17 residues. The germline V gene has CDR1 KGHSH and CDR2 LQKENI. Trimming took 6 bases from V and 0 from J; bases not matched to a gene: 14. The CDR3 loop is CASSSSPWDSPSYEQYF. CDR3 DNA: TGTGCCAGCTCGTCCTCCCCCTGGGACAGTCCCTCCTACGAGCAGTACTTC.

J is TRBJ2-7 and V is TRBV7-8; 9 positions agree with TRBD1. Germline V CDR1 and CDR2: SGHVS, FQNEAQ. The J segment lost 6 bases and the V segment lost 5 bases, leaving 8 bases of the junction unmatched. The CDR3 runs 14 residues. The CDR3 DNA reads as TGTGCCAGCAGCACCAGGGACAGGGCGGGCGAGCAGTACTTC. The encoded protein is CASSTRDRAGEQYF.

This clone was counted a few times. V usage is TRBV29-1 and J usage is TRBJ1-1, with TRBD1 matching over 7 bases. The germline gives CDR1 SQVTM, CDR2 ANQGSEA. J gave up 7 bases and V 6 bases, and 17 bases lay outside the gene matches. This CDR3 is built from 15 residues. CDR3 residues: CSVITARDSYFEAFF. The CDR3 DNA reads as TGCAGCGTAATAACGGCGCGGGACAGCTATTTTGAAGCTTTCTTT.

This clone was recorded at least ten times. The chain carries TRBV7-9 and TRBJ2-2; 7 bases map to TRBD2. From germline, CDR1 is SEHNR and CDR2 FQNEAQ (reference sequence). This CDR3 contains 16 residues. The V and J ends lost 5 bases and 5 bases, in that order; junction bases with no gene match: 11. CDR3 loop: CASSRFRASGTGELFF. The CDR3 region has the DNA TGTGCCAGCAGCCGCTTTCGGGCTAGCGGTACCGGGGAGCTGTTTTTT.

V usage is TRBV4-1 and J usage is TRBJ1-5; 8 bases line up with TRBD1. Germline CDR1 MGHRA, CDR2 YSYEKL. V was clipped by 1 base and J by 6 bases; unmatched bases: 11. The CDR3 has 17 residues. For the CDR3, the DNA is TGCGCCAGCAGCCAAGTGTCTCCAGGGGGCGGGAGTCAGCCCCAGCATTTT. This translates into CASSQVSPGGGSQPQHF.

This sequence joins TRBV6-1 and TRBJ2-2; possibly TRBD1 or TRBD2 for D (5 bases each). The germline V gene has CDR1 MNHNS and CDR2 SASEGT. V gave up 10 bases and J gave up 8 bases, with 23 bases separating them. This CDR3 has 15 residues. Here the CDR3 DNA reads TGTGCCACACACCGGGACGGTCGGATGGTAGGGGAGCTGTTTTTT. It is translated as CATHRDGRMVGELFF.

The gene calls are TRBV15 and TRBJ2-4, with D unresolved. There are 14 residues in the CDR3. Germline CDR1 and CDR2: LNHNV and YYDKDF (reference sequence). The V gene lost 5 bases and the J gene lost 0 bases, with 8 bases spanning the gap. CDR3 region: CATSGKLAKNIQYF. The CDR3 DNA is TGTGCCACCAGCGGAAAGCTAGCCAAAAACATTCAGTACTTC.

The V call is TRBV2, the J call TRBJ2-2; no clear D gene. Germline V gene sequence: CDR1 SNHLY, CDR2 FYNNEI. V was trimmed by 7 bases and J by 1 base, leaving 10 bases between them. The CDR3 is 14 residues long. In DNA, the CDR3 is TGTGCCAGCACCATCCAGAAGAACACCGGGGAGCTGTTTTTT. This encodes CASTIQKNTGELFF.